These 14 T cell receptor beta chains came from one sample sequenced in a study of T-cell memory formation after mild COVID-19. TCRdb redid the calling of the 5' RACE reads with MiXCR, one entry per CDR3 protein. The sample lists over 130,000 distinct CDR3 sequences, about 14% occurring once. The specimen sequenced was PBMCs or a T cell subset sorted from them (not recorded which). The receptors stem from an adult woman who had mild COVID-19 (a few samples of this study predate the infection). Cell type and time point are not known.

The V call is TRBV5-1, the J call TRBJ1-1; 10 nucleotides match TRBD1. In germline, CDR1 is SGHRS, CDR2 YFSETQ. V lost 0 bases and J lost 5; bases outside the gene matches: 1. This CDR3 contains 14 residues. The CDR3 DNA follows: TGCGCCAGCAGCTTGGAGGACAGGGGGACTGAAGCTTTCTTT. As protein: CASSLEDRGTEAFF.

The chain couples TRBV7-8 to TRBJ2-5; 9 bases fit TRBD1. The J segment lost 5 bases and the V segment lost 1 base, leaving 8 bases of the junction unmatched. The germline V gene has CDR1 SGHVS and CDR2 FQNEAQ. This CDR3 comprises 16 residues. CDR3 region: CASSLVEDRGRETQYF. CDR3 in DNA: TGTGCCAGCAGCTTAGTAGAGGACAGGGGACGGGAGACCCAGTACTTC.

This chain uses TRBV7-3 with TRBJ2-5, with a possible D match to TRBD2 (5 bases). The germline CDR1 and CDR2 sequences are SGHTA and FQGTGA. Between the trimmed V and J ends, which lost 5 bases and 4 bases, there was a span of 17 bases. The CDR3 has 15 residues. This chain's CDR3 is CASSPGFTGPETQYF. The CDR3 nucleotides are TGTGCCAGCAGCCCGGGATTCACCGGGCCAGAGACCCAGTACTTC.

This clonotype occurred a few times. J is TRBJ1-5 and V is TRBV6-4, with D perhaps matching TRBD1 (6 bases). Trimming took off 5 bases at V and 7 bases at J, with 12 bases between the two ends. The CDR3 runs 13 residues. CDR1 MRHNA and CDR2 SNTAGT come from the germline V gene. CDR3 amino acids: CASSSTGNQPQHF. In DNA form, the CDR3 reads TGTGCCAGCAGTTCTACAGGGAACCAGCCCCAGCATTTT.

The chain recombines TRBV11-2 with TRBJ2-1; 7 bases align to TRBD1. The germline gives CDR1 SGHAT, CDR2 FQNNGV. CDR3 size: 15 residues. Trimming at V came to 2 bases and at J to 2 bases, leaving 3 bases not matched to a gene. As DNA, the CDR3 is TGTGCCAGCAGCTTACCGGGACAGACCTACAATGAGCAGTTCTTC. Protein product: CASSLPGQTYNEQFF.

This clonotype was detected a few times. This CDR3 reads CSARVLGTGVGSGYGYTF. CDR3 nucleotides: TGCAGTGCTAGAGTCCTGGGGACAGGGGTAGGTTCCGGCTATGGCTACACCTTC. The J gene is TRBJ1-2, the V gene TRBV20-1, with 10 bases identical to TRBD1. Germline CDR1 DFQATT, CDR2 SNEGSKA (reference sequence). V was clipped by 1 base and J by 4 bases; unmatched bases: 15. The CDR3 spans 18 residues.

The table lists this clonotype with a few counts. The chain joins TRBV29-1 to TRBJ2-7, with D possibly being TRBD1 (5 bases). V shed 4 bases and J shed 1 base, with 8 bases lying between them. CDR1 and CDR2 (germline): SQVTM, ANQGSEA. CDR3 length equals 12 residues. The CDR3 here is CSVGGQSYEQYF. CDR3 nucleotides: TGCAGCGTTGGCGGACAATCCTACGAGCAGTACTTC.

The chain uses TRBV5-6 and TRBJ2-3; no reliable D call. V was clipped by 1 base and J by 4 bases, with 16 bases between them. CDR1 and CDR2 from the germline V gene are SGHDT and YYEEEE. The CDR3 has 16 amino acids. This chain's CDR3 is CASSLFASEGADTQYF. CDR3 in DNA: TGTGCCAGCAGCTTGTTTGCTAGTGAAGGTGCAGATACGCAGTATTTT.

This clonotype appeared many times. V gene TRBV5-1 combines with J gene TRBJ2-7; no reliable D call. Germline V gene data show CDR1 as SGHRS and CDR2 as YFSETQ. There are 16 residues in the CDR3. Trimming left V 0 bases short and J 3 bases short, with 16 bases between. The CDR3 DNA is TGCGCCAGCAGCTTGGGCTCTGTCGCGGTTTTCTACGAGCAGTACTTC. This gives the protein CASSLGSVAVFYEQYF.

This clonotype was seen only a few times. V gene TRBV2 combines with J gene TRBJ2-1; 11 bases align to TRBD2. The CDR3 runs 18 residues. After removal of 7 bases from V and 1 base from J, the junction contained 12 bases not matched to a gene. Per germline, CDR1 SNHLY and CDR2 FYNNEI. The CDR3 loop is CASTRGLAGGRSYNEQFF. In DNA, the CDR3 is TGTGCCAGCACGAGGGGCCTAGCGGGAGGCCGTTCCTACAATGAGCAGTTCTTC.

The V gene is TRBV5-1, the J gene TRBJ2-5; TRBD2 might be the D (5 bases). V dropped 2 bases and J dropped 1 base, with 9 bases sitting between them. Germline CDR1 SGHRS, CDR2 YFSETQ. CDR3 length: 14 amino acids. In DNA form, the CDR3 reads TGCGCCAGCAGCTTTCGGACTCCCCAAGAGACCCAGTACTTC. Its protein is CASSFRTPQETQYF.

V gene TRBV4-1 combines with J gene TRBJ2-3, with TRBD2 as a possible D gene (5 bases). The V end lost 5 bases, the J end lost 6 bases, and 18 bases lay between the germline ends. Germline V lookup: CDR1 MGHRA, CDR2 YSYEKL. The CDR3 has 15 amino acids. The CDR3 loop reads CASSTGVTLGDTQYF. For the CDR3, the DNA is TGCGCCAGCAGCACCGGGGTGACCCTCGGGGATACGCAGTATTTT.

The chain links TRBV5-6 to TRBJ2-7, with TRBD1 matching over 7 bases. With V trimmed by 4 bases and J by 2 bases, 12 bases remained unmatched. Germline V gene data show CDR1 as SGHDT and CDR2 as YYEEEE. The length of the CDR3 is 16 residues. In DNA form, the CDR3 reads TGTGCCAGCAGCCTCACGGCGGACAGGAATGCCTACGAGCAGTACTTC. Protein: CASSLTADRNAYEQYF.

This clonotype was seen a few times. This chain uses TRBV7-9 with TRBJ2-1; D not resolved. V was trimmed by 3 bases and J by 3 bases, leaving 12 bases between them. CDR3 size: 15 residues. Germline V CDR1 and CDR2: SEHNR, FQNEAQ (reference sequence). The CDR3 DNA sequence: TGTGCCAGCAGCTTTCCCCGGGCATACTACAATGAGCAGTTCTTC. The encoded protein is CASSFPRAYYNEQFF.